These T cell receptor beta chains were read from a single sample in a study of blood T cell repertoires in COVID-19. Assay: immunoSEQ multiplex PCR; the TCRdb copy retains only in-frame clones and omits some. This repertoire shows 70,000 or so clones, 70% to 80% found once; its top ten account for roughly 15%. Sequenced sample: peripheral blood. These TCRs come from a human donor in a cohort sampled during active COVID-19. CDR3s include the opening cysteine and the closing phenylalanine or tryptophan. Each record gives: J gene, V gene, D gene, clone size, CDR3 protein, CDR3 DNA. A D gene is named only where the DNA matches it firmly. Size is omitted from some rows. Given values are once, few, many or a class for expanded clones.

TRBJ1-1 TRBV28 NA few CASSAAGYGEAFF TGTGCCAGCAGTGCCGCCGGGTACGGGGAAGCTTTCTTT
TRBJ2-7 TRBV20-1 TRBD2 NA CSASWGTSGASSYEQYF TGCAGTGCTAGTTGGGGGACTAGCGGGGCCAGCTCCTACGAGCAGTACTTC
TRBJ2-5 TRBV6-5 TRBD1 NA CASEGGPQETQYF TGTGCCAGCGAAGGGGGCCCCCAAGAGACCCAGTACTTC
TRBJ2-1 TRBV29-1 NA NA CSVVGGSSKNEQFF TGCAGCGTTGTTGGAGGGAGTAGTAAAAATGAGCAGTTCTTC
TRBJ2-5 TRBV10-1 TRBD1 NA CASSELTGMETQYF TGCGCCAGCAGTGAACTGACAGGGATGGAGACCCAGTACTTC
TRBJ2-3 TRBV10-1 TRBD2 NA CASRDGSSGNTDTQYF TGCGCCAGCAGAGACGGGAGTAGCGGGAACACAGATACGCAGTATTTT
TRBJ1-6 TRBV30 TRBD1 NA CAWSAGQYNSPLHF TGTGCCTGGAGTGCGGGACAGTATAATTCACCCCTCCACTTT
TRBJ2-2 TRBV30 TRBD2 NA CAWSEGLAGSTGELFF TGTGCCTGGAGTGAGGGACTAGCGGGTAGCACCGGGGAGCTGTTTTTT
TRBJ1-4 TRBV7-2 NA NA CASSLGARGYEKLFF TGTGCCAGCAGCTTAGGGGCTAGGGGTTATGAAAAACTGTTTTTT
TRBJ2-7 TRBV5-1 NA NA CASSSRRGAFSNEQYF TGCGCCAGCAGCTCCCGTCGGGGGGCTTTTAGCAACGAGCAGTACTTC
TRBJ1-1 TRBV3-1/TRBV3-2 NA NA CASSLQSVNTEAFF TGTGCCAGCAGCCTTCAATCAGTGAACACTGAAGCTTTCTTT
TRBJ1-2 TRBV12-3/TRBV12-4 NA NA CASSLLYGYTF TGTGCCAGCAGTTTACTGTATGGCTACACCTTC
TRBJ2-3 TRBV30 TRBD2 NA CAWSLFVGLAGEGDTQYF TGTGCCTGGAGTCTCTTTGTTGGACTAGCGGGAGAAGGAGATACGCAGTATTTT
TRBJ2-7 TRBV5-1 TRBD1 NA CASSSNSGTGGEQYF TGCGCCAGCAGCTCCAATTCCGGGACAGGGGGCGAGCAGTACTTC
TRBJ2-5 TRBV12-3/TRBV12-4 TRBD2 NA CASSSGTFGQYF TGTGCCAGCAGCAGCGGGACTTTTGGCCAGTACTTC
TRBJ1-5 TRBV27 NA once CASSSVGAGNQPQHF TGTGCCAGCAGTTCCGTGGGGGCTGGCAATCAGCCCCAGCATTTT
TRBJ1-4 TRBV6-1 NA few CASSEMEVSTNEKLFF TGTGCCAGCAGTGAAATGGAGGTATCAACTAATGAAAAACTGTTTTTT
TRBJ2-7 TRBV5-5 NA NA CASSGSGRIASYEQYF TGTGCCAGCAGCGGGAGTGGACGGATCGCCTCCTACGAGCAGTACTTC
TRBJ1-2 TRBV28 NA NA CASSLLRRNYGYTF TGTGCCAGCAGTTTACTGAGGAGGAACTATGGCTACACCTTC
TRBJ2-3 TRBV7-9 NA NA CASSLGLQGVTDTQYF TGTGCCAGCAGCTTGGGTTTACAGGGTGTCACAGATACGCAGTATTTT
TRBJ2-7 TRBV11-2 NA NA CASSPEQGGSYEQYF TGTGCCAGCAGCCCAGAGCAGGGCGGCTCCTACGAGCAGTACTTC
TRBJ2-4 TRBV7-9 TRBD2 NA CASSLVPGLTGAKNIQYF TGTGCCAGCAGCTTAGTTCCGGGACTAACGGGGGCCAAAAACATTCAGTACTTC
TRBJ2-7 TRBV19 TRBD2 NA CASSMGRGYEQYF TGTGCCAGTAGTATGGGGAGGGGCTACGAGCAGTACTTC
TRBJ1-2 TRBV10-2 NA NA CASSGSGTYGYTF TGCGCCAGCAGTGGCTCAGGAACCTATGGCTACACCTTC
TRBJ2-7 TRBV3-1/TRBV3-2 TRBD2 NA CASSQVREVGYEQYF TGTGCCAGCAGCCAAGTGCGGGAGGTTGGGTACGAGCAGTACTTC
TRBJ2-7 TRBV21-1 NA NA CASSGLAKSSYEQYF TGTGCCAGCAGCGGACTAGCCAAGAGCTCCTACGAGCAGTACTTC
TRBJ1-2 TRBV6-6 NA NA CASSRRGANYGYTF TGTGCCAGCAGCCGACGGGGGGCGAACTATGGCTACACCTTC
TRBJ2-7 TRBV6-5 TRBD1 NA CASSYSRDSRGPQYF TGTGCCAGCAGTTACTCGAGGGACAGTAGAGGGCCGCAGTACTTC
TRBJ1-5 TRBV23-1 TRBD1 few CASTLPTGTGPSGNQPQHF TGCGCCAGCACACTCCCTACGGGGACAGGGCCTTCGGGCAATCAGCCCCAGCATTTT
TRBJ2-7 TRBV6-5 NA NA CASREYLSSYEQYF TGTGCCAGCAGGGAGTACCTAAGCTCCTACGAGCAGTACTTC
TRBJ1-2 TRBV6-6 TRBD1 NA CASSREGADGYTF TGTGCCAGCAGCCGAGAGGGGGCGGATGGCTACACCTTC
TRBJ1-5 TRBV7-9 TRBD1 NA CASSSTDREYQPQHF TGTGCCAGCAGCTCCACCGACAGGGAGTATCAGCCCCAGCATTTT
TRBJ2-2 TRBV11-3 TRBD2 NA CASSLSGGGNTGELFF TGTGCCAGCAGCTTATCCGGCGGGGGGAACACCGGGGAGCTGTTTTTT
TRBJ2-7 TRBV5-1 NA NA CASSLLASQGSYEQYF TGCGCCAGCAGCTTGTTGGCGTCACAGGGCTCCTACGAGCAGTACTTC
TRBJ2-7 TRBV4-1 NA NA CASTQGRENFYEQYF TGCGCCAGCACCCAGGGGCGGGAGAACTTCTACGAGCAGTACTTC
TRBJ2-7 TRBV7-9 NA NA CASSDTGYEQYF TGTGCCAGCAGCGATACGGGCTACGAGCAGTACTTC
TRBJ2-5 TRBV7-2 NA NA CATSLGGGGETQYF TGTGCCACCAGTCTGGGGGGAGGGGGAGAGACCCAGTACTTC
TRBJ2-5 TRBV12-5 NA many CASGLVLGRKETQYF TGTGCTAGTGGTTTGGTACTGGGCAGAAAAGAGACCCAGTACTTC
TRBJ2-5 TRBV29-1 NA NA CSSQDWVGETQYF TGCAGCTCTCAAGACTGGGTGGGAGAGACCCAGTACTTC
TRBJ1-2 TRBV20-1 NA NA CSARAENGYTF TGCAGTGCTAGAGCCGAGAATGGCTACACCTTC
TRBJ2-3 TRBV3-1/TRBV3-2 TRBD2 once CASSQGTSGRALYTQYF TGTGCCAGCAGCCAAGGGACTAGCGGGAGGGCGTTGTATACGCAGTATTTT
TRBJ1-5 TRBV27 TRBD1 NA CASRGQGFNQPQHF TGTGCCAGCAGGGGACAGGGGTTCAATCAGCCCCAGCATTTT
TRBJ2-5 TRBV5-1 TRBD2 NA CASSRLAGEETQYF TGCGCCAGCAGTAGACTAGCGGGAGAAGAGACCCAGTACTTC
TRBJ2-5 TRBV6-2/TRBV6-3 NA NA CASSLFGETQYF TGTGCCAGCAGTTTATTCGGGGAGACCCAGTACTTC
TRBJ2-1 TRBV6-1 NA NA CASSESGRYGEQFF TGTGCCAGCAGTGAATCAGGGAGGTACGGTGAGCAGTTCTTC
TRBJ2-1 TRBV9 TRBD1 NA CASSVGTGTEQFF TGTGCCAGCAGCGTAGGGACAGGGACTGAGCAGTTCTTC
TRBJ1-1 TRBV5-5 NA NA CASSARTERNTEAFF TGTGCCAGCAGCGCCCGGACAGAGAGGAACACTGAAGCTTTCTTT